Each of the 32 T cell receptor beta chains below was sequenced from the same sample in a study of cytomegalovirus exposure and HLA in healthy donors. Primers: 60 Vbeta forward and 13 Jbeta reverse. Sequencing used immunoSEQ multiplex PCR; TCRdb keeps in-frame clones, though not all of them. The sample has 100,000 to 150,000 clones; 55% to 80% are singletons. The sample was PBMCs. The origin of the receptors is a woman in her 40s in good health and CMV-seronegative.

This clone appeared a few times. The CDR3 bases are TGCGCCAGCAGCTTGGAGGGGGTACCTAATCAGCCCCAGCATTTT. Amino acid sequence: CASSLEGVPNQPQHF. The chain is built from TRBV5-1 and TRBJ1-5; tentative D call: TRBD1 (6 bases). CDR3 length equals 15 residues. Trimming removed 0 bases at V and 4 bases at J, with 11 bases between. Looked up from germline, CDR1 is SGHRS and CDR2 is YFSETQ. Filled out from reference TRBV5-1 and TRBJ1-5, the complete variable domain reads KAGVTQTPRYLIKTRGQQVTLSCSPISGHRSVSWYQQTPGQGLQFLFEYFSETQRNKGNFPGRFSGRQFSNSRSEMNVSTLELGDSALYLCASSLEGVPNQPQHFGDGTRLSIL.

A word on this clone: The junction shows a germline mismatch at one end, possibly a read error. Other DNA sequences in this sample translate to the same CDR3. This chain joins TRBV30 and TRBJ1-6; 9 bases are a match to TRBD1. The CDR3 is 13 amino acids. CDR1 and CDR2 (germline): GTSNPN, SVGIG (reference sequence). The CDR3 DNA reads TGTGCCTGGCGAGGACAGGGGAATTCCCCCCTCCACTTT. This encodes CAWRGQGNSPLHF. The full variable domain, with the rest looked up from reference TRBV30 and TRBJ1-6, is SQTIHQWPATLVQPVGSPLSLECTVEGTSNPNLYWYRQAAGRGLQLLFYSVGIGQISSEVPQNLSASRPQDRQFILSSKKLLLSDSGFYLCAWRGQGNSPLHFGNGTRLTVT.

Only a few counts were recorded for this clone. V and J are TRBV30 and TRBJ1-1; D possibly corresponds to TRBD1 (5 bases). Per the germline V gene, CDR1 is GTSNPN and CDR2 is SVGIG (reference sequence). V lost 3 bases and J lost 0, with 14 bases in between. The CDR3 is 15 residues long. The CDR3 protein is CAWRFPGLMNTEAFF. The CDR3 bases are TGTGCCTGGAGATTTCCGGGACTCATGAACACTGAAGCTTTCTTT.

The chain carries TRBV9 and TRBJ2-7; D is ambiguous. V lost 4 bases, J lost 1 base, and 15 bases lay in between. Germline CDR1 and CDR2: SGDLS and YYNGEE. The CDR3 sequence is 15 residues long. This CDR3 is CASSSAATQSYEQYF. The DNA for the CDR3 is TGTGCCAGCAGCTCGGCCGCGACACAATCCTACGAGCAGTACTTC.

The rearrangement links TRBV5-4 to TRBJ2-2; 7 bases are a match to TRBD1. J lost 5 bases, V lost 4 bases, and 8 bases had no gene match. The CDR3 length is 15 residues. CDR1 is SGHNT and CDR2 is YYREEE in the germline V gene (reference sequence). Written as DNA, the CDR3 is TGTGCCAGCAGCCTCCGGGACAGCCCTACCGGGGAGCTGTTTTTT. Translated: CASSLRDSPTGELFF.

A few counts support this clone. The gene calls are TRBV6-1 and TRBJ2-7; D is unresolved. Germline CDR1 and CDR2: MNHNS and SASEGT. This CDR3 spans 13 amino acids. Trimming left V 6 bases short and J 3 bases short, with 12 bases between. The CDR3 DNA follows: TGTGCCAGCAGAAAACAGCAAGACTACGAGCAGTACTTC. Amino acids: CASRKQQDYEQYF.

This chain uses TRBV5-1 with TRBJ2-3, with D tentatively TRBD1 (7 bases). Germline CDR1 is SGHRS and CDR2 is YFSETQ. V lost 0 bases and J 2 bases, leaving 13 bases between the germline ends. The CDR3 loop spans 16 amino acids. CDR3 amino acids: CASSLGQGGPTDTQYF. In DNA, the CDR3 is TGCGCCAGCAGCTTGGGGCAGGGGGGTCCCACAGATACGCAGTATTTT.

The CDR3 sequence is CASSVGRGSYNEQFF. The CDR3 DNA is TGTGCCAGCAGCGTAGGGCGGGGGTCGTACAATGAGCAGTTCTTC. The chain links TRBV9 to TRBJ2-1; the match to TRBD2 covers 7 bases. The V and J ends lost 0 bases and 4 bases, in that order; junction bases with no gene match: 4. CDR3 size: 15 residues. CDR1 is SGDLS and CDR2 is YYNGEE in the germline V gene.

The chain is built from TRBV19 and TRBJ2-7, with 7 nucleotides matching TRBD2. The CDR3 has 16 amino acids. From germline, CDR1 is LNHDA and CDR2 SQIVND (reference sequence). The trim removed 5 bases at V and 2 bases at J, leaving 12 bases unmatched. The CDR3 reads CASSHNTGAGTYEQYF. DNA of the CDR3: TGTGCCAGTAGTCACAACACCGGAGCGGGGACCTACGAGCAGTACTTC.

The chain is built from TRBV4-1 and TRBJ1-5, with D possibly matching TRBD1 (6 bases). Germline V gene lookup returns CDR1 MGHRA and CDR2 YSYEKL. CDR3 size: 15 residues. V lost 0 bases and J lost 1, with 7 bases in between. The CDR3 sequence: CASSQETGSNQPQHF. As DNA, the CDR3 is TGCGCCAGCAGCCAAGAAACAGGGAGCAATCAGCCCCAGCATTTT.

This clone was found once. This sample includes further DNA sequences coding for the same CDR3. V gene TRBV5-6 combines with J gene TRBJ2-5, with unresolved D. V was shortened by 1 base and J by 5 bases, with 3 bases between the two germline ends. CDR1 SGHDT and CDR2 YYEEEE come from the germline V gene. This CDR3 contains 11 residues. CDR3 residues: CASSLRETQYF. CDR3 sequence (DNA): TGTGCCAGCAGCTTGCGGGAGACCCAGTACTTC.

The CDR3 bases are TGTGCCAGCAGCTCTCCCGGGAGCCTGGGCCTGTCGAACACTGAAGCTTTCTTT. Translating gives CASSSPGSLGLSNTEAFF. The rearrangement links TRBV11-2 to TRBJ1-1; no definite D call. Germline CDR1 is SGHAT and CDR2 is FQNNGV. CDR3 size: 18 residues. Trimming shortened V by 4 bases and J by 1 base, and 22 bases separated the two germline ends.

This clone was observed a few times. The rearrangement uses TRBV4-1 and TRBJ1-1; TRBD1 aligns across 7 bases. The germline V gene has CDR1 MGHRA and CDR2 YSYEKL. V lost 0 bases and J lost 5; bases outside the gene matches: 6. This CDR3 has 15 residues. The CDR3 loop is CASSQDRTGGTEAFF. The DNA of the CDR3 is TGCGCCAGCAGCCAAGACCGGACAGGCGGAACTGAAGCTTTCTTT.

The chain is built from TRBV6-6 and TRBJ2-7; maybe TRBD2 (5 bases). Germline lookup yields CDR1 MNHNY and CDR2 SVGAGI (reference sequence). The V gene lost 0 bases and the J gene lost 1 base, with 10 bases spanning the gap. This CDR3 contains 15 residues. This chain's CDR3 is CASSYSEESSYEQYF. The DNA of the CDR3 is TGTGCCAGCAGTTACTCGGAGGAGTCATCCTACGAGCAGTACTTC.

CDR3 sequence: CASSFSGRETQYF. CDR3 in DNA: TGTGCCAGCAGCTTTAGTGGGAGGGAGACCCAGTACTTC. This chain links TRBV7-8 with TRBJ2-5; D perhaps matches TRBD2 (6 bases). Trimming pared 3 bases from V and 5 bases from J, leaving 10 bases between. Germline V gene data show CDR1 as SGHVS and CDR2 as FQNEAQ. CDR3 size: 13 residues. The variable domain in full, completed from reference TRBV7-8 and TRBJ2-5, reads GAGVSQSPRYKVAKRGQDVALRCDPISGHVSLFWYQQALGQGPEFLTYFQNEAQLDKSGLPSDRFFAERPEGSVSTLKIQRTQQEDSAVYLCASSFSGRETQYFGPGTRLLVL.

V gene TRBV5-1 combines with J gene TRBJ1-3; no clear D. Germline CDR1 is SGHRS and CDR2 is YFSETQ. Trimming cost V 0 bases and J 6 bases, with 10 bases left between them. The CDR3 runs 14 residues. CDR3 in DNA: TGCGCCAGCAGCTTGGGAAGCACCCCAAACACCATATATTTT. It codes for CASSLGSTPNTIYF.

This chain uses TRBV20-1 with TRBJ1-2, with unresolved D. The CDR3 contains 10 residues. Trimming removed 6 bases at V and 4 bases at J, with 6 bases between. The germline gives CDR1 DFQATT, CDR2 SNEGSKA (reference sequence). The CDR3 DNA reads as TGCAGTGCGGGCGCCTATGGCTACACCTTC. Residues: CSAGAYGYTF.

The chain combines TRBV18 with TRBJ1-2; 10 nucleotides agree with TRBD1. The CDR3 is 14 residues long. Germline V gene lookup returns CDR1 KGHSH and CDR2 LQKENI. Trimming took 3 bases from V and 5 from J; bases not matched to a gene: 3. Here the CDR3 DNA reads TGTGCCAGCTCACCCGGGACAGGGGTGTATGGCTACACCTTC. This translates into CASSPGTGVYGYTF.

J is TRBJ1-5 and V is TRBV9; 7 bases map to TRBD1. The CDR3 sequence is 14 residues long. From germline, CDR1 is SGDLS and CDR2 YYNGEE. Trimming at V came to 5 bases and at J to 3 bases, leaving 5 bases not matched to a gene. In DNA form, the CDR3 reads TGTGCCAGCAGTGCCGGGACAGTCAATCAGCCCCAGCATTTT. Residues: CASSAGTVNQPQHF.

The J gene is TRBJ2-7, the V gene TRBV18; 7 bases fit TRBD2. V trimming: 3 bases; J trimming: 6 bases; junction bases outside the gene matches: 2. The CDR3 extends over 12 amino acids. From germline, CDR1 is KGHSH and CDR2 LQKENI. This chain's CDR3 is CASSPGGAEQYF. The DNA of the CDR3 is TGTGCCAGCTCACCGGGAGGGGCCGAGCAGTACTTC.

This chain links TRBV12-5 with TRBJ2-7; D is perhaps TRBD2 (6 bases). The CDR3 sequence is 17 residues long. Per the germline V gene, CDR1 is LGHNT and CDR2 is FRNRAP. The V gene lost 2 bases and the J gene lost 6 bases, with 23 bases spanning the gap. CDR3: CASGLKYGGRSSGEQYF. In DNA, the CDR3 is TGTGCTAGTGGTTTGAAATATGGAGGGCGGAGTTCCGGCGAGCAGTACTTC.

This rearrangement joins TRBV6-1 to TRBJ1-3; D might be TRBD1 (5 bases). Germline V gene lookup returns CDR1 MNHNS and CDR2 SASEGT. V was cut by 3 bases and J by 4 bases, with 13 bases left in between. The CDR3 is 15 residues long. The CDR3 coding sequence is TGTGCCAGCAGTGAGACACAGGCGACGGGAAACACCATATATTTT. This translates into CASSETQATGNTIYF.

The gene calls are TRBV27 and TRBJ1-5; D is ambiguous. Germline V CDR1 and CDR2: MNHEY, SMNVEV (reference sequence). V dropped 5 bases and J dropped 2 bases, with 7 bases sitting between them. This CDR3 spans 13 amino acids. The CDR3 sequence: CASSPFGNQPQHF. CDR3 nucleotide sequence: TGTGCCAGCAGTCCCTTTGGCAATCAGCCCCAGCATTTT.

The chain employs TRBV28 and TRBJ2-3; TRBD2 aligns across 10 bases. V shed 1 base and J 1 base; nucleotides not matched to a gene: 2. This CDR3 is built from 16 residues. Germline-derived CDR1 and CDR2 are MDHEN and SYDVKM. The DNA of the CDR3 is TGTGCCAGCAGTTTATTTAGCGGGGGGCGCACAGATACGCAGTATTTT. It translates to CASSLFSGGRTDTQYF.

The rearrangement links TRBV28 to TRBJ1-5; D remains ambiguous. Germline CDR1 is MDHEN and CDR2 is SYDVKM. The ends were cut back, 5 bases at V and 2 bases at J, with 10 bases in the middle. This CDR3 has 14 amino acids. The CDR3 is CASSPKTGNQPQHF. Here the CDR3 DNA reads TGTGCCAGCAGTCCAAAAACGGGCAATCAGCCCCAGCATTTT.

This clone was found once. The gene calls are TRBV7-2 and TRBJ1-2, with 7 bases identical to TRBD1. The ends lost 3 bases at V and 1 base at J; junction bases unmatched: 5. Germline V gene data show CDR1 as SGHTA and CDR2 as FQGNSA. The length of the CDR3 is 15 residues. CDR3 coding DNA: TGTGCCAGCAGCTTCACCTGGGACAGTAACTATGGCTACACCTTC. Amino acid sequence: CASSFTWDSNYGYTF.

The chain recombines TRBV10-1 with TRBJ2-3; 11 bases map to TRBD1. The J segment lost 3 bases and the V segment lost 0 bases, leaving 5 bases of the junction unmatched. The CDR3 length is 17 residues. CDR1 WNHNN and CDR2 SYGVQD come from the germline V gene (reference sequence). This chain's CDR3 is CASSESGQGGQTDTQYF. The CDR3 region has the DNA TGCGCCAGCAGTGAGTCGGGACAGGGGGGTCAGACAGATACGCAGTATTTT.

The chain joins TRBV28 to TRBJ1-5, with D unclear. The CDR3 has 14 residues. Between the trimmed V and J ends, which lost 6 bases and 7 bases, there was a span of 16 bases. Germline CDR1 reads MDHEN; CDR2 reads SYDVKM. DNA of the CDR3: TGTGCCAGCAGCCGGCCGGGGAGAGGCCAGCCCCAGCATTTT. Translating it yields CASSRPGRGQPQHF.

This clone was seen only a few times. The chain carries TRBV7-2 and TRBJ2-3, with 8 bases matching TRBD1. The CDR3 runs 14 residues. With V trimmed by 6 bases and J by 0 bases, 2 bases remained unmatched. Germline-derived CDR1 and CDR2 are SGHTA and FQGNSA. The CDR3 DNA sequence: TGTGCCAGCAGTCGACAGGGGAGCACAGATACGCAGTATTTT. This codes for CASSRQGSTDTQYF.

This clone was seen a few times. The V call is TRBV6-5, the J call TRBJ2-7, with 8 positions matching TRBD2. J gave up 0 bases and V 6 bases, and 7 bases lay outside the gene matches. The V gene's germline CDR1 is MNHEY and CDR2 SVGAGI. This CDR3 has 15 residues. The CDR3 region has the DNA TGTGCCAGCAGCACGGGGGGGTCGTCCTCCTACGAGCAGTACTTC. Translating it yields CASSTGGSSSYEQYF.

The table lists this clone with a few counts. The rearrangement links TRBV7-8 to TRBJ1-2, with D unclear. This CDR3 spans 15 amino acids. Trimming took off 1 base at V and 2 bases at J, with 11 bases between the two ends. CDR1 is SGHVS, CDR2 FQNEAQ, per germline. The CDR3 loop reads CASSLGPDLNYGYTF. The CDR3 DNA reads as TGTGCCAGCAGCTTAGGGCCAGACTTGAACTATGGCTACACCTTC.

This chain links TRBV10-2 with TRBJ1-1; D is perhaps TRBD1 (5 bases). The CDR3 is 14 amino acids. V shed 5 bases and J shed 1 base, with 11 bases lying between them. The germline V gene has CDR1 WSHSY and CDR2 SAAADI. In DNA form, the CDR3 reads TGCGCCAGCAGTCATAGCAGGGCGAACACTGAAGCTTTCTTT. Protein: CASSHSRANTEAFF.